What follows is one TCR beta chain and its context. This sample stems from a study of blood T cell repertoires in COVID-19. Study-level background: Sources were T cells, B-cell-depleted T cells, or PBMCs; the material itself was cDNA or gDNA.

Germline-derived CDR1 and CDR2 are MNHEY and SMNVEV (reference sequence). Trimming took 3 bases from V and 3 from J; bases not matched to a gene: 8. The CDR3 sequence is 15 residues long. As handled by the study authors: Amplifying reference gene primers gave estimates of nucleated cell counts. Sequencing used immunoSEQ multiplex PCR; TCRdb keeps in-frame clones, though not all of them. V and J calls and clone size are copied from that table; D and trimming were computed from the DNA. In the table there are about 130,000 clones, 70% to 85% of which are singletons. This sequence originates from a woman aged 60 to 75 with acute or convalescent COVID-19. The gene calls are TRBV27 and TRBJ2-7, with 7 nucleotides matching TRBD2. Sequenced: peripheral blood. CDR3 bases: TGTGCCAGCAGTTTTGGGGGACTACCTTTCTACGAGCAGTACTTC. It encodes CASSFGGLPFYEQYF.